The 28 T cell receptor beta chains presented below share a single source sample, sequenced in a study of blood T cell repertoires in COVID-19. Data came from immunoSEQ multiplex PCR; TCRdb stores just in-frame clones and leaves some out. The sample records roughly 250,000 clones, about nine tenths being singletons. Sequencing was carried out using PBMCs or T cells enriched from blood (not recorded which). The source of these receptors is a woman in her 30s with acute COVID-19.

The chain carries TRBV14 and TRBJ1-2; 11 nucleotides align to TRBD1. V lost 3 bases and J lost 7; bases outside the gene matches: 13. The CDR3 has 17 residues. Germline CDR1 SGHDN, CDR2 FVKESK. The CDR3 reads CASSQGRDRGRGLGYTF. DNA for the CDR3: TGTGCCAGCAGCCAGGGCCGGGACAGGGGGAGAGGTCTTGGCTACACCTTC.

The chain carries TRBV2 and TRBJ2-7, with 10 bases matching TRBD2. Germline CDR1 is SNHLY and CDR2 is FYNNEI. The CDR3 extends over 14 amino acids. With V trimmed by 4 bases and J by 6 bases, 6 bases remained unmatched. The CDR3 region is CASSGLLAGGEQYF. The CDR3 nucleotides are TGTGCCAGCAGTGGCTTATTAGCGGGGGGCGAGCAGTACTTC.

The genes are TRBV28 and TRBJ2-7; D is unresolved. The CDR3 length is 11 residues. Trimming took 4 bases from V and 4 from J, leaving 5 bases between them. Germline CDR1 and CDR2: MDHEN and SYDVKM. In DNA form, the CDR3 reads TGTGCCAGCAGTTGGCAATACGAGCAGTACTTC. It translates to CASSWQYEQYF. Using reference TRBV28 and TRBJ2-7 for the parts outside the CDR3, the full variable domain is DVKVTQSSRYLVKRTGEKVFLECVQDMDHENMFWYRQDPGLGLRLIYFSYDVKMKEKGDIPEGYSVSREKKERFSLILESASTNQTSMYLCASSWQYEQYFGPGTRLTVT.

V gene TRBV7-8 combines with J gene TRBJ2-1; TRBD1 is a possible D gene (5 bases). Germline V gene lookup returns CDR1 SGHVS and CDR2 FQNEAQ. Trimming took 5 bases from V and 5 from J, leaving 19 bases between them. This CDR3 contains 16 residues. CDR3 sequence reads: CASSATSIRGNNEQFF. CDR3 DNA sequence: TGTGCCAGCAGCGCAACGAGTATAAGGGGAAACAATGAGCAGTTCTTC.

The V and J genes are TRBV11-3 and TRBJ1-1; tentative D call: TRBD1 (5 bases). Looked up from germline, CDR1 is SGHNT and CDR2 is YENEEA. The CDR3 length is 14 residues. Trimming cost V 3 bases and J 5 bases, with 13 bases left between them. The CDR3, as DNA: TGTGCCAGCAGCTTGGGGAGGGGTAGTACTGAAGCTTTCTTT. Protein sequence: CASSLGRGSTEAFF.

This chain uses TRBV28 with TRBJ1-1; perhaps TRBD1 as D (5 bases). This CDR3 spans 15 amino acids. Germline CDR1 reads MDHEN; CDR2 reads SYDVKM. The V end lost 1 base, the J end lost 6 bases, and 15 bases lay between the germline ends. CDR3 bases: TGTGCCAGCAGTTTATCGGGCAGGGAGGTTTCTGAAGCTTTCTTT. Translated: CASSLSGREVSEAFF.

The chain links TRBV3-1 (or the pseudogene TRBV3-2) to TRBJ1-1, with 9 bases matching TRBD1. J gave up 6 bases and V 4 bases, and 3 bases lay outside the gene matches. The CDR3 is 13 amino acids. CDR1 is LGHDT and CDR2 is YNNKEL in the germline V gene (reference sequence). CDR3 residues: CASSPTGGAEAFF. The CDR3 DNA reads TGTGCCAGCAGCCCGACAGGGGGGGCTGAAGCTTTCTTT.

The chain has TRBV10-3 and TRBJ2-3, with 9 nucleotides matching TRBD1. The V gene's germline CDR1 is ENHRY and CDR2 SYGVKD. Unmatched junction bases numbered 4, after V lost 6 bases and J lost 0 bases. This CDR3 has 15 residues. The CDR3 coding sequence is TGTGCCATCAGGGCCACAGGGGGCAGCACAGATACGCAGTATTTT. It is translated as CAIRATGGSTDTQYF.

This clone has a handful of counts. This CDR3 is CASSLGAWRDRHQETQYF. CDR3 DNA: TGTGCCAGCAGCTTAGGGGCGTGGCGAGACAGACACCAAGAGACCCAGTACTTC. The chain recombines TRBV7-9 with TRBJ2-5; a weak D match, TRBD1 (5 bases). The V gene lost 1 base and the J gene lost 0 bases, with 18 bases spanning the gap. Looked up from germline, CDR1 is SEHNR and CDR2 is FQNEAQ (reference sequence). CDR3 length equals 18 residues.

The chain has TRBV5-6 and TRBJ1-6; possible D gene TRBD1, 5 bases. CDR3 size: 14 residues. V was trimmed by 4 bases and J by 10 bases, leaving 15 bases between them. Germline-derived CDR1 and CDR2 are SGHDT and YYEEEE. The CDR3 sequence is CASSLREIWSPLHF. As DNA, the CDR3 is TGTGCCAGCAGCCTCAGGGAAATTTGGTCACCCCTCCACTTT.

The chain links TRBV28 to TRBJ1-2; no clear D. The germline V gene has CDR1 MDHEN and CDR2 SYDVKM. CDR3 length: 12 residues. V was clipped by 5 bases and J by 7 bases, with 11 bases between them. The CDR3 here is CASSRLTFGYTF. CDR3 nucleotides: TGTGCCAGCAGTCGATTGACATTTGGCTACACCTTC.

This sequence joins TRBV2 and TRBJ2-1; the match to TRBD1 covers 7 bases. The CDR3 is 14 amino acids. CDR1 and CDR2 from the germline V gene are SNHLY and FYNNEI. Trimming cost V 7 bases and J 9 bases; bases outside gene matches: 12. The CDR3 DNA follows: TGTGCCAGCATGGAGACAGGGTATTCGGTTGAGCAGTTCTTC. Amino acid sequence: CASMETGYSVEQFF.

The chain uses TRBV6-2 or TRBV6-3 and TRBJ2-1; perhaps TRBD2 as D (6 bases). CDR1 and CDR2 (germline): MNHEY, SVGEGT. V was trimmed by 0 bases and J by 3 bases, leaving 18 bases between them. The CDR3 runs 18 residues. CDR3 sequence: CASSYSIRGTKLYNEQFF. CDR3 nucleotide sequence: TGTGCCAGCAGTTACTCGATTCGGGGGACCAAACTCTACAATGAGCAGTTCTTC.

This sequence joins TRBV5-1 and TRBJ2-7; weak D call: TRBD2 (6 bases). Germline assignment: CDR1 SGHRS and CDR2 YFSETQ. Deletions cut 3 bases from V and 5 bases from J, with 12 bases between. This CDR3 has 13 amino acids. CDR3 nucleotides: TGCGCCAGCAGCTGGCCATCTAGCGACGAGCAGTACTTC. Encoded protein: CASSWPSSDEQYF.

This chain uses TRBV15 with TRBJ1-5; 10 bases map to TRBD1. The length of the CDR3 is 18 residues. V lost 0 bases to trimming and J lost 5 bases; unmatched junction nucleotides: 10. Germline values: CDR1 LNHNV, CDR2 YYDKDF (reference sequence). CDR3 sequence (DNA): TGTGCCACCAGCAGAGATGGTGTGGGACAGGGGTCGGATCAGCCCCAGCATTTT. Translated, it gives CATSRDGVGQGSDQPQHF.

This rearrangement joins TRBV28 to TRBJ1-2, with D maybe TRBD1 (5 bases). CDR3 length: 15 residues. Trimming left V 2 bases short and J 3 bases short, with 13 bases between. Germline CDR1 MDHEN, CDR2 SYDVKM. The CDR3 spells CASSLAGPGDYGYTF. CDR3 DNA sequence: TGTGCCAGCAGTTTAGCGGGACCCGGGGACTATGGCTACACCTTC.

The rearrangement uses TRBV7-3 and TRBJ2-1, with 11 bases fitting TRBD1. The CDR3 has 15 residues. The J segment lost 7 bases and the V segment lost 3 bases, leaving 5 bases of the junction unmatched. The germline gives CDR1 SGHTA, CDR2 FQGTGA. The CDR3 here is CASSFSRDRGNEQFF. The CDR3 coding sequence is TGTGCCAGCAGCTTTAGCCGGGACAGGGGGAATGAGCAGTTCTTC.

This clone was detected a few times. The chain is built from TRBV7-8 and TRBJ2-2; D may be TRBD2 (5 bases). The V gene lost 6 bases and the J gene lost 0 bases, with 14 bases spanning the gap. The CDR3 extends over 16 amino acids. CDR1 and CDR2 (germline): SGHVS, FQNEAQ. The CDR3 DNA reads TGTGCCAGCAGTCCGAGGGAAGTTCCGAACACCGGGGAGCTGTTTTTT. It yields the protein CASSPREVPNTGELFF.

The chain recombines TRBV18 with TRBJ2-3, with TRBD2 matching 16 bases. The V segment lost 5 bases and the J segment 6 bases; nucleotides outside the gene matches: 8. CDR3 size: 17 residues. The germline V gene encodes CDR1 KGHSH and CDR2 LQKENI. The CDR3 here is CASSAGTSGGAGDTQYF. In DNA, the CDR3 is TGTGCCAGCTCAGCCGGGACTAGCGGGGGGGCCGGGGATACGCAGTATTTT.

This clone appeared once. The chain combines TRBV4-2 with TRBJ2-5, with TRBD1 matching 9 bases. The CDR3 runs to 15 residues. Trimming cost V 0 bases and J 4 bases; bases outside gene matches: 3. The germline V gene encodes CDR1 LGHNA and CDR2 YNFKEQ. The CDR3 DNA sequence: TGTGCCAGCAGCCAAGATACAGGGGGCGGAGAGACCCAGTACTTC. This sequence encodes CASSQDTGGGETQYF.

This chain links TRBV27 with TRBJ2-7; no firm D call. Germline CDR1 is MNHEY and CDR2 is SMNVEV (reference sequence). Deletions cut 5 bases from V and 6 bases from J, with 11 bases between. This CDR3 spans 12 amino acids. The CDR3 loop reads CASSRQGVEQYF. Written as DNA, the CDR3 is TGTGCCAGCAGTCGGCAAGGAGTCGAGCAGTACTTC.

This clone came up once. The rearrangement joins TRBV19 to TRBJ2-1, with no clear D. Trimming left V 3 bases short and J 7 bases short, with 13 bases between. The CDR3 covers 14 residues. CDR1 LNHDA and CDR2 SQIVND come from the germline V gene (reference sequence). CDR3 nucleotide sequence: TGTGCCAGTAGTATGACGAGTACTAATAATGAGCAGTTCTTC. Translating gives CASSMTSTNNEQFF.

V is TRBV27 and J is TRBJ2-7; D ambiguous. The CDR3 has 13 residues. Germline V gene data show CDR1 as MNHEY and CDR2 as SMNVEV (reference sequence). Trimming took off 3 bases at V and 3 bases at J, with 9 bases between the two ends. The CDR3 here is CASSFGLNYEQYF. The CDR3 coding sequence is TGTGCCAGCAGTTTTGGCCTGAACTACGAGCAGTACTTC.

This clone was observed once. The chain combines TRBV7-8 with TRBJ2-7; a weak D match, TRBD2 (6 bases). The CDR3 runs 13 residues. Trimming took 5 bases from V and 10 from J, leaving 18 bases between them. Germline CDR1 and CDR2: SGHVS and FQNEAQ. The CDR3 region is CASSTRTEGNQYF. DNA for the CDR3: TGTGCCAGCAGCACGAGGACGGAGGGGAATCAGTACTTC.

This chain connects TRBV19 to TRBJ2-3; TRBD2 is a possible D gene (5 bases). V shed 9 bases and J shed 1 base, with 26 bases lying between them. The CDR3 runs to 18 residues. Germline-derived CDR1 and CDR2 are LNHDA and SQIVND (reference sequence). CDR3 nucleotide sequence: TGTGCCAGGCAAAACACGAGCAGAGGGTACGGAGGCACAGATACGCAGTATTTT. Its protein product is CARQNTSRGYGGTDTQYF.

The CDR3 spells CAISELWVRGPQHF. As DNA, the CDR3 is TGTGCCATCAGTGAGTTGTGGGTGCGGGGGCCCCAGCATTTT. The J gene is TRBJ1-5, the V gene TRBV10-3, with unresolved D. Trimming stripped 1 base from V and 9 bases from J, with 13 bases between. The germline V gene encodes CDR1 ENHRY and CDR2 SYGVKD. The CDR3 covers 14 residues.

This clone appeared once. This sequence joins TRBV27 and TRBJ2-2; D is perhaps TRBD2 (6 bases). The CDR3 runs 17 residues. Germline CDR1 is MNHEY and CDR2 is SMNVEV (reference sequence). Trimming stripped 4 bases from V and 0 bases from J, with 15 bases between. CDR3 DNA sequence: TGTGCCAGCAGTTCACCTGGGGTAGCGGCGAACACCGGGGAGCTGTTTTTT. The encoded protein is CASSSPGVAANTGELFF.

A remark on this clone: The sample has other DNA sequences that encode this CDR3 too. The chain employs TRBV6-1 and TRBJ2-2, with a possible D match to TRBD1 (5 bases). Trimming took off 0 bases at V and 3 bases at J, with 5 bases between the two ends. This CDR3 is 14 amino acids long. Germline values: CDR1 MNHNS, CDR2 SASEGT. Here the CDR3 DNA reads TGTGCCAGCAGTGAAGCAGGGGACACCGGGGAGCTGTTTTTT. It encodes CASSEAGDTGELFF.